This T cell receptor beta chain was identified in a study of OX40 agonist ivuxolimab in advanced cancers. Turning to this clone: Antigen: not known.

Here immunoSEQ multiplex PCR was the method, and the copy in TCRdb shows in-frame clones only, minus some. This table holds fewer than 65,000 clones, more than 65% found once. Study-level findings and limits: Expanded clones were, on average, more numerous among CD8+ T cells than CD4+.

Unmatched junction bases numbered 7, after V lost 4 bases and J lost 5 bases. The length of the CDR3 is 14 residues. CDR1 MNHNY and CDR2 SVGAGI come from the germline V gene (reference sequence). The specimen comprised CD4+ or CD8+ T cells sorted from blood, sampled in a trial of the OX40 agonist ivuxolimab. The genes are TRBV6-6 and TRBJ1-2, with 7 bases fitting TRBD1. This clonotype originated in an adult with an advanced solid tumor such as melanoma, head and neck, liver or kidney cancer. Here the CDR3 DNA reads TGTGCCAGCAGTTCCCAGGGGGGTGGTTATGGCTACACCTTC. It yields the protein CASSSQGGGYGYTF.